The next 14 T cell receptor beta chains were all read from a single sample in a study of shared clonotypes between healthy human individuals. The assay was immunoSEQ multiplex PCR, and TCRdb's table has in-frame clones only and misses some. This sample has hundreds of thousands of clones; around 87% occur once, and the top ten carry about a sixth. Source material: memory CD8+ T cells sorted from blood. Subset: CD45RO+ cells pooled with CCR7-negative TemRA cells. The receptor set was obtained from a man between 18 and 35 years old in good health.

In DNA form, the CDR3 reads TGTGCCAGCAGCGGGGACAGGGACATGAACACTGAAGCTTTCTTT. It is translated as CASSGDRDMNTEAFF. The chain couples TRBV7-9 to TRBJ1-1; 9 bases are a match to TRBD1. The CDR3 contains 15 residues. Germline lookup yields CDR1 SEHNR and CDR2 FQNEAQ (reference sequence). V shed 5 bases, J shed 0 bases, and the junction held 4 bases outside the gene matches.

This clone has more than one count but fewer than ten. The chain couples TRBV19 to TRBJ1-6; possibly TRBD1 for D (5 bases). Trimming cost V 5 bases and J 5 bases, with 13 bases left between them. From germline, CDR1 is LNHDA and CDR2 SQIVND (reference sequence). CDR3 size: 15 residues. The CDR3 DNA sequence: TGTGCCAGTAGTTCCCGGGACGGAAATAATTCACCCCTCCACTTT. It is translated as CASSSRDGNNSPLHF.

For the CDR3, the DNA is TGTGCCAGCGGATTTAGTGCAGATACGCAGTATTTT. Protein: CASGFSADTQYF. The chain combines TRBV7-8 with TRBJ2-3; no definite D call. This CDR3 region has 12 residues. Germline V gene lookup returns CDR1 SGHVS and CDR2 FQNEAQ. V shed 8 bases and J shed 4 bases, with 10 bases lying between them.

The CDR3 nucleotides read TGCGCCAGCAGCTCCTCTTTCAGGGAGGAGGCCAAAAACATTCAGTACTTC. This encodes CASSSSFREEAKNIQYF. This chain uses TRBV5-1 with TRBJ2-4; D perhaps matches TRBD2 (6 bases). V was shortened by 3 bases and J by 1 base, with 17 bases between the two germline ends. The CDR3 covers 17 residues. CDR1 SGHRS and CDR2 YFSETQ come from the germline V gene.

The V and J genes are TRBV18 and TRBJ2-1; no definite D call. Germline values: CDR1 KGHSH, CDR2 LQKENI. The CDR3 covers 12 residues. Trimming cost V 3 bases and J 6 bases, with 6 bases left between them. The CDR3 is CASSPLTNEQFF. For the CDR3, the DNA is TGTGCCAGCTCACCCCTCACCAATGAGCAGTTCTTC.

V and J are TRBV6-1 and TRBJ1-2; the D gene is possibly TRBD1 (6 bases). Trimming took off 2 bases at V and 0 bases at J, with 25 bases between the two ends. The length of the CDR3 is 20 residues. Germline V gene data show CDR1 as MNHNS and CDR2 as SASEGT. CDR3 nucleotides: TGTGCCAGCAGTGAAACGGTGAAGGTCCGAGACAGGCCTACTAACTATGGCTACACCTTC. Residues: CASSETVKVRDRPTNYGYTF.

This clone was observed a handful of times. V is TRBV7-9 and J is TRBJ2-2; D is ambiguous. CDR1 is SEHNR and CDR2 is FQNEAQ in the germline V gene (reference sequence). Trimming removed 3 bases at V and 2 bases at J, with 16 bases between. The CDR3 has 17 residues. CDR3 amino acids: CASSFLIVGGNTGELFF. The CDR3 DNA is TGTGCCAGCAGCTTCCTAATAGTAGGCGGAAACACCGGGGAGCTGTTTTTT.

The chain employs TRBV13 and TRBJ2-7, with TRBD1 matching 7 bases. The CDR3 extends over 15 amino acids. Looked up from germline, CDR1 is PRHDT and CDR2 is FYEKMQ (reference sequence). Trimming took 1 base from V and 3 from J; bases not matched to a gene: 6. The CDR3, as DNA: TGTGCCAGCAGCTTAGAGGGGACAGAAAACTACGAGCAGTACTTC. It translates to CASSLEGTENYEQYF.

This clone was counted only a few times. This chain connects TRBV2 to TRBJ2-4; TRBD1 matches at 7 bases. CDR1 is SNHLY, CDR2 FYNNEI, per germline. V was pared by 6 bases and J by 1 base, with 3 bases of the junction left unmatched. This CDR3 is 14 amino acids long. The CDR3 loop reads CASREQGAKNIQYF. The CDR3 DNA reads as TGTGCCAGCAGAGAACAGGGGGCCAAAAACATTCAGTACTTC.

The chain joins TRBV2 to TRBJ2-7, with D perhaps TRBD1 (6 bases). This CDR3 comprises 13 residues. Deletions cut 8 bases from V and 6 bases from J, with 17 bases between. Germline V gene data show CDR1 as SNHLY and CDR2 as FYNNEI. This CDR3 reads CASALGAEIEQYF. CDR3 nucleotides: TGTGCCAGCGCCCTGGGGGCTGAGATCGAGCAGTACTTC. The full variable domain, completed using reference TRBV2 and TRBJ2-7, is EPEVTQTPSHQVTQMGQEVILRCVPISNHLYFYWYRQILGQKVEFLVSFYNNEISEKSEIFDDQFSVERPDGSNFTLKIRSTKLEDSAMYFCASALGAEIEQYFGPGTRLTVT.

The gene calls are TRBV7-9 and TRBJ2-7; 7 bases agree with TRBD2. V lost 2 bases and J lost 7; bases outside the gene matches: 8. CDR3 length equals 14 residues. Per the germline V gene, CDR1 is SEHNR and CDR2 is FQNEAQ (reference sequence). The CDR3 DNA reads as TGTGCCAGCAGCTTATCTAGCGGAGTCCGGGAGCAGTACTTC. Its translation: CASSLSSGVREQYF.

The J gene is TRBJ1-2, the V gene TRBV4-1, with no clear D. V shed 1 base and J shed 2 bases, with 14 bases lying between them. The CDR3 runs 16 residues. Germline CDR1 reads MGHRA; CDR2 reads YSYEKL. For the CDR3, the DNA is TGCGCCAGCAGCCAAGGTTGGCCCGGTCTAAACTATGGCTACACCTTC. Residues: CASSQGWPGLNYGYTF.

The rearrangement links TRBV25-1 to TRBJ1-1; D is unresolved. Germline V lookup: CDR1 MGHDK, CDR2 SYGVNS. The CDR3 length is 13 residues. The ends were cut back, 4 bases at V and 2 bases at J, with 8 bases in the middle. The CDR3 sequence: CASSAQHNTEAFF. As DNA, the CDR3 is TGTGCCAGCAGTGCTCAACACAACACTGAAGCTTTCTTT.

This clone was found many times. The chain couples TRBV5-1 to TRBJ2-5, with TRBD2 identical over 13 bases. Germline V gene sequence: CDR1 SGHRS, CDR2 YFSETQ. The V and J ends lost 4 bases and 5 bases, in that order; junction bases with no gene match: 5. The CDR3 is 15 residues long. This CDR3 reads CASSPGLAGSETQYF. The DNA of the CDR3 is TGCGCCAGCAGCCCGGGACTAGCGGGGTCCGAGACCCAGTACTTC. The whole variable domain, filled in from reference TRBV5-1 and TRBJ2-5, reads KAGVTQTPRYLIKTRGQQVTLSCSPISGHRSVSWYQQTPGQGLQFLFEYFSETQRNKGNFPGRFSGRQFSNSRSEMNVSTLELGDSALYLCASSPGLAGSETQYFGPGTRLLVL.